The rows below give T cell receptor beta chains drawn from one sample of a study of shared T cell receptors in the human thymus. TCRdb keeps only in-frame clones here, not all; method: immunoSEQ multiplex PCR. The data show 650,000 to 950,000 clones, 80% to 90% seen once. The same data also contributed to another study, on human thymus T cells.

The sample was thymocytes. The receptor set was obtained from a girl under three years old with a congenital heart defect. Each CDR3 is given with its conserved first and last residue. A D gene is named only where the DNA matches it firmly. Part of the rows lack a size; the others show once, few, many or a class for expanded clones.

cdr3_nt: TGTGCCAGCAGTGGGGAGGGGGTTGGCGGCTACACCTTC; cdr3_aa: CASSGEGVGGYTF; d_call: NA; v_call: TRBV25-1; clone_size: NA; j_call: TRBJ1-2
cdr3_nt: TGCAGCGTTGGACAGGGGGCGGGTGAGCAGTTCTTC; cdr3_aa: CSVGQGAGEQFF; d_call: TRBD1; v_call: TRBV29-1; clone_size: NA; j_call: TRBJ2-1
cdr3_nt: TGTGCCACCAACAAAGGGGCAGGGAGGGTGAACACTGAAGCTTTCTTT; cdr3_aa: CATNKGAGRVNTEAFF; d_call: NA; v_call: TRBV19; clone_size: NA; j_call: TRBJ1-1
cdr3_nt: TGTGCCTCCAAGGACAGGAACACTGAAGCTTTCTTT; cdr3_aa: CASKDRNTEAFF; d_call: NA; v_call: TRBV30; clone_size: NA; j_call: TRBJ1-1
cdr3_nt: TGTGCCAGCAGCCCCCGGACAGGGTCTCGTGGCTACACCTTC; cdr3_aa: CASSPRTGSRGYTF; d_call: TRBD1; v_call: TRBV14; clone_size: NA; j_call: TRBJ1-2
cdr3_nt: TGTGCCAGCAGCACCTCTAGCGGGGGGGCCTACGAGCAGTACTTC; cdr3_aa: CASSTSSGGAYEQYF; d_call: TRBD2; v_call: TRBV5-5; clone_size: NA; j_call: TRBJ2-7
cdr3_nt: TGCAGCGTTGAAGAACATGGGGGGGCGGCTGAAGCTTTCTTT; cdr3_aa: CSVEEHGGAAEAFF; d_call: NA; v_call: TRBV29-1; clone_size: few; j_call: TRBJ1-1
cdr3_nt: TGTGCCAGCACATCGGTAGCGAACACCGGGGAGCTGTTTTTT; cdr3_aa: CASTSVANTGELFF; d_call: NA; v_call: TRBV28; clone_size: few; j_call: TRBJ2-2
cdr3_nt: TGTGCCAGCAGCCAAGATTGGAGGGAGATCTATGGCTACACCTTC; cdr3_aa: CASSQDWREIYGYTF; d_call: NA; v_call: TRBV4-2; clone_size: NA; j_call: TRBJ1-2
cdr3_nt: TGTGCTAGTGGTTGCTGGCGGGGGGGCCATTACAATGAGCAGTTCTTC; cdr3_aa: CASGCWRGGHYNEQFF; d_call: TRBD2; v_call: TRBV12-5; clone_size: NA; j_call: TRBJ2-1